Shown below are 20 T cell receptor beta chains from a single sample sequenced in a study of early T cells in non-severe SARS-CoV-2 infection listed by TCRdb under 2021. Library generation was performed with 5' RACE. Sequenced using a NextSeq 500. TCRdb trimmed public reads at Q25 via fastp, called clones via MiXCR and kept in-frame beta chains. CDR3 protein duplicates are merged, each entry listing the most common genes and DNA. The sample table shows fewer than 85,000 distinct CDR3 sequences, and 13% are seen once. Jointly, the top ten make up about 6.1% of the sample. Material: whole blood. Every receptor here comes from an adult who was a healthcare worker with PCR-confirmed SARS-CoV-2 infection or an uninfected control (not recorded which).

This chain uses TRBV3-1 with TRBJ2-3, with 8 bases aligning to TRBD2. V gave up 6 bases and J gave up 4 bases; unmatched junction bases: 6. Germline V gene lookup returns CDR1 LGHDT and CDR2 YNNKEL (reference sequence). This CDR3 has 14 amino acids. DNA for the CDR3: TGTGCCAGCAGTTACAGCGGGAGCGCAGATACGCAGTATTTT. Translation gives CASSYSGSADTQYF.

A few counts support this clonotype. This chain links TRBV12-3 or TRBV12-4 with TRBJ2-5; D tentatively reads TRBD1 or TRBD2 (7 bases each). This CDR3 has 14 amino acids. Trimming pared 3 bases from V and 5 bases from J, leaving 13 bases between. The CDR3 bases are TGTGCCAGCAGTTTGGGAGGGGGCCGTGAGACCCAGTACTTC. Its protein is CASSLGGGRETQYF.

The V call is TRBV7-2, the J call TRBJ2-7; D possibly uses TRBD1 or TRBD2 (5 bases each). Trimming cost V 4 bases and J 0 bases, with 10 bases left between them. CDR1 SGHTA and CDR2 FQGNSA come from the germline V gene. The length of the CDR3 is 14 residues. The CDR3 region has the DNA TGTGCCAGCAGCTCGGGACCTCTCTCCTACGAGCAGTACTTC. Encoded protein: CASSSGPLSYEQYF.

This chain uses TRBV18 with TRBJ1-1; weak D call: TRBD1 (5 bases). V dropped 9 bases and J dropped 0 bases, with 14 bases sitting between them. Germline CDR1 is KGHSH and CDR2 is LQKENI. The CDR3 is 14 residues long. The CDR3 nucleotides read TGTGCCAGTTCCCCGACAGCTCTGAACACTGAAGCTTTCTTT. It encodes CASSPTALNTEAFF.

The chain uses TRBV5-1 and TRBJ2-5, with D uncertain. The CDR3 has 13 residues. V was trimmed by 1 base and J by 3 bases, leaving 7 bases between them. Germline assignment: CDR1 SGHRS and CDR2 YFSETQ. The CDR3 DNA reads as TGCGCCAGCAGCTTGAACATAGAAGAGACCCAGTACTTC. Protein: CASSLNIEETQYF.

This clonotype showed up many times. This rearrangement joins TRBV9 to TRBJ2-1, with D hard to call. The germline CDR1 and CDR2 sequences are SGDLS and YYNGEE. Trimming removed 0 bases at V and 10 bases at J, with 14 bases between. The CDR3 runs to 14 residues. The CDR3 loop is CASSVAQSRIEQFF. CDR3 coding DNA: TGTGCCAGCAGCGTAGCGCAAAGCAGGATAGAGCAGTTCTTC. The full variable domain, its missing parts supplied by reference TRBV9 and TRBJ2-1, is DSGVTQTPKHLITATGQRVTLRCSPRSGDLSVYWYQQSLDQGLQFLIQYYNGEERAKGNILERFSAQQFPDLHSELNLSSLELGDSALYFCASSVAQSRIEQFFGPGTRLTVL.

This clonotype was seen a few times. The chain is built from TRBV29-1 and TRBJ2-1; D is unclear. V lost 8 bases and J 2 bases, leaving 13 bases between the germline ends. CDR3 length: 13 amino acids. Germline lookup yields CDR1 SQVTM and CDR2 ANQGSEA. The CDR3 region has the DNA TGCAGCTCCTCCGGTGGGCCCTACAATGAGCAGTTCTTC. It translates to CSSSGGPYNEQFF.

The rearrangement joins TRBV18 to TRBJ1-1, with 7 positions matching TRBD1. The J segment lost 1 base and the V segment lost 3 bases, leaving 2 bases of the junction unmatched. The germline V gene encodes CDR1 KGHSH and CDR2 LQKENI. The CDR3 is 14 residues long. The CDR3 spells CASSPGQSNTEAFF. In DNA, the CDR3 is TGTGCCAGCTCACCGGGACAGTCGAACACTGAAGCTTTCTTT.

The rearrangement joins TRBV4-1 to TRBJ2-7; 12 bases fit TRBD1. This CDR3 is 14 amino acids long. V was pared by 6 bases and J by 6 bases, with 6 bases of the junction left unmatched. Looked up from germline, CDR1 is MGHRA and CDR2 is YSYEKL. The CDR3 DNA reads TGCGCCAGCAGTCTGGGACAGGGGGCGATCGAGCAGTACTTC. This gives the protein CASSLGQGAIEQYF.

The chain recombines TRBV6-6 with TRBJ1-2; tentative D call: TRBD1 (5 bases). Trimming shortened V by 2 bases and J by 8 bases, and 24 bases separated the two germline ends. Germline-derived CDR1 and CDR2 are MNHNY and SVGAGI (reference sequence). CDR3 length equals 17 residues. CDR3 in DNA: TGTGCCAGCAGTTACAGGGCGTCCATGACAGCTACAGAAGGCTACACCTTC. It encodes CASSYRASMTATEGYTF.

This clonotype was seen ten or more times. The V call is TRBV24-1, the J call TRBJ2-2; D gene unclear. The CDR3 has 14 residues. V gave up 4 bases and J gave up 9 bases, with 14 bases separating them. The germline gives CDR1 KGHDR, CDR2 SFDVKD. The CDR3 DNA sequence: TGTGCCACCAGTGAGAGTCAGTTCACACGGGAGCTGTTTTTT. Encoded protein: CATSESQFTRELFF.

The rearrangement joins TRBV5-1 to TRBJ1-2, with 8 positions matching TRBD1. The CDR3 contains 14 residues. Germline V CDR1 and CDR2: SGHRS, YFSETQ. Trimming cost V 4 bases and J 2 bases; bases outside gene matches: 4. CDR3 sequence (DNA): TGCGCCAGCAGCGCGCGACAGGGGAACTATGGCTACACCTTC. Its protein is CASSARQGNYGYTF.

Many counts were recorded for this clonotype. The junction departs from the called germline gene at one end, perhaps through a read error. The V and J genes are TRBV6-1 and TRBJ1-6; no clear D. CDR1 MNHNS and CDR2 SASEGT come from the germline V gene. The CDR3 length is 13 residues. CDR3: CASSEFDRSPLHF. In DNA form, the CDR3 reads TGTGCCAGCAGTGAATTTGATCGATCACCCCTCCATTTT.

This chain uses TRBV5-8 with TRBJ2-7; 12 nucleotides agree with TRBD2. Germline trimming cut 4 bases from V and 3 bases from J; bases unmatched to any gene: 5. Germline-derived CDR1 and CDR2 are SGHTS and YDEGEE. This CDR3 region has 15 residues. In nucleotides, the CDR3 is TGTGCCAGCAGCACGACTAGCGGGGGCCGCTACGAGCAGTACTTC. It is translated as CASSTTSGGRYEQYF. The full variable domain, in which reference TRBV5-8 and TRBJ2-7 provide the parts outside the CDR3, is EAGVTQSPTHLIKTRGQQATLRCSPISGHTSVYWYQQALGLGLQFLLWYDEGEERNRGNFPPRFSGRQFPNYSSELNVNALELEDSALYLCASSTTSGGRYEQYFGPGTRLTVT.

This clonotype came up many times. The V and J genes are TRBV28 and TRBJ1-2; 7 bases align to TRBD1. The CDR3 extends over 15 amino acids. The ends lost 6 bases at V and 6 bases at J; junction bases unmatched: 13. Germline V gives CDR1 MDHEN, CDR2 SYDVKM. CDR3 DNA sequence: TGTGCCAGCAGCCTGACAGGGTTCGATCAAGATGGCTACACCTTC. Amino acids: CASSLTGFDQDGYTF.

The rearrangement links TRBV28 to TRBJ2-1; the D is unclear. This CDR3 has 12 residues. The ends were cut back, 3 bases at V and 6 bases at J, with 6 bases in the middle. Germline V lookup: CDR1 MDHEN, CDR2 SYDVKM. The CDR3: CASSFNSNEQFF. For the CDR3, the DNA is TGTGCCAGCAGTTTCAACAGCAATGAGCAGTTCTTC.

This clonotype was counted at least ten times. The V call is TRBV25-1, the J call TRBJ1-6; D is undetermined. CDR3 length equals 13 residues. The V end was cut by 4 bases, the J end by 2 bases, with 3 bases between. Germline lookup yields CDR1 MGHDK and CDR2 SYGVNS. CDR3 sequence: CASSGTYNSPLHF. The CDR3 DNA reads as TGTGCCAGCAGTGGTACCTATAATTCACCCCTCCACTTT.

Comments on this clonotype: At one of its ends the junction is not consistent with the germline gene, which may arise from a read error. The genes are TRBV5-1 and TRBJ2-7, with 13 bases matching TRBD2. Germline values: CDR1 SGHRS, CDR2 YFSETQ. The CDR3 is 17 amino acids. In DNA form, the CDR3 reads TGCGTCAGCAGCTCCCCCGGACTAGCGGGAGTTACCTACGAGCAGTACTTC. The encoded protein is CVSSSPGLAGVTYEQYF. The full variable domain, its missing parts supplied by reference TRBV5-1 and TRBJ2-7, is KAGVTQTPRYLIKTRGQQVTLSCSPISGHRSVSWYQQTPGQGLQFLFEYFSETQRNKGNFPGRFSGRQFSNSRSEMNVSTLELGDSALYLCVSSSPGLAGVTYEQYFGPGTRLTVT.

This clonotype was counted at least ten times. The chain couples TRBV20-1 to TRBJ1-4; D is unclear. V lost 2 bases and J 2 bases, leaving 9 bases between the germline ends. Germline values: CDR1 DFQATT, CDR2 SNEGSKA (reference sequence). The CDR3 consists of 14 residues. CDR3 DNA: TGCAGTGCTAGACGCGGGAATACTAATGAAAAACTGTTTTTT. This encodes CSARRGNTNEKLFF.

CDR3 in DNA: TGTGCCAGCAACCTCCCGACAGGGGGGGGGAATTCACCCCTCCACTTT. It translates to CASNLPTGGGNSPLHF. The V and J genes are TRBV6-6 and TRBJ1-6, with TRBD1 matching over 9 bases. Trimming took 7 bases from V and 7 from J; bases not matched to a gene: 11. Germline CDR1 is MNHNY and CDR2 is SVGAGI (reference sequence). The CDR3 runs 16 residues.